This T cell receptor beta chain was sequenced for a study of T-cell memory formation after mild COVID-19. This clonotype was observed many times. This CDR3 has 12 residues. Looked up from germline, CDR1 is MNHNY and CDR2 is SVGAGI (reference sequence). The germline V and J ends were trimmed by 2 bases and 6 bases, with 2 bases remaining between them. TCRdb called the 5' RACE reads again in MiXCR, with one record for every CDR3 protein. This sample has roughly 170,000 distinct CDR3 sequences, with 20% to 25% found just once. The V call is TRBV6-6, the J call TRBJ1-6; D remains unclear. The sample taken for sequencing was PBMCs or a T cell subset sorted from them (not recorded which). The clonotype was recovered from an adult woman who had mild COVID-19 (a few samples of this study predate the infection). Cell type and time point are not known. The CDR3: CASSYLNSPLHF. As DNA, the CDR3 is TGTGCCAGCAGTTACCTTAATTCACCCCTCCACTTT.